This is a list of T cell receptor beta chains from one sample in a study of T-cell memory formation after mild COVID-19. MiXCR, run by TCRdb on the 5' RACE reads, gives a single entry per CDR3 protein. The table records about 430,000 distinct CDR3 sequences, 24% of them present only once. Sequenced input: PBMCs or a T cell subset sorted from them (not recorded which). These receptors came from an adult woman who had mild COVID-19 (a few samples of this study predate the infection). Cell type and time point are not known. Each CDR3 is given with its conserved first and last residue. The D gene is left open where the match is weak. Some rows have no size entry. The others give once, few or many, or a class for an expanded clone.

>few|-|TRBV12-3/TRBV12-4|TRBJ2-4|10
CASSLADSYF
TGTGCCAGCAGTTTAGCGGACAGCTACTTC
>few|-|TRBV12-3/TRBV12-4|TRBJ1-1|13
CATRMGPNTEAFF
TGTGCCACCCGAATGGGGCCCAACACTGAAGCTTTCTTT
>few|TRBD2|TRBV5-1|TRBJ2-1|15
CASTPSGRTYNEQFF
TGCGCCAGCACCCCTAGCGGGAGGACCTACAATGAGCAGTTCTTC
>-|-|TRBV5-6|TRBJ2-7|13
CASRGGATYEQYF
TGTGCCAGCAGGGGCGGTGCGACCTACGAGCAGTACTTC
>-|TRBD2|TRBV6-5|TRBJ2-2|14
CASSFGGDTGELFF
TGTGCCAGCAGTTTTGGGGGGGACACCGGGGAGCTGTTTTTT
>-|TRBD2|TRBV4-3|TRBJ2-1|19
CDSSQESWTSGRVPDEQFF
TGCGACAGCAGCCAAGAATCCTGGACTAGCGGGAGGGTTCCGGATGAGCAGTTCTTC
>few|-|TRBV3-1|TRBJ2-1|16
CASSQDEAGVDNEQFF
TGTGCCAGCAGCCAAGACGAAGCAGGGGTAGACAATGAGCAGTTCTTC
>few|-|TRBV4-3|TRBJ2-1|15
CASSQGLAQGNEQFF
TGCGCCAGCAGCCAGGGCCTAGCGCAGGGGAATGAGCAGTTCTTC
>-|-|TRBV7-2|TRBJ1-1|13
CASSLKGPTEAFF
TGTGCCAGCAGCTTAAAGGGGCCCACTGAAGCTTTCTTT
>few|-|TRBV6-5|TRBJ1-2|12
CASSYLGSGYTF
TGTGCCAGCAGTTACCTTGGCTCTGGCTACACCTTC
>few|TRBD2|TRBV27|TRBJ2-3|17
CASSRSVAGSGTDTQYF
TGTGCCAGCAGTCGATCTGTAGCGGGATCGGGCACAGATACGCAGTATTTT
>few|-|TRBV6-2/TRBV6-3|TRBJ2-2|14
CASSYLAPTGELFF
TGTGCCAGCAGCTATCTAGCGCCCACCGGGGAGCTGTTTTTT
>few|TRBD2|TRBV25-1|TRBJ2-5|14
CASRGTSGRETQYF
TGTGCCAGCCGGGGGACTAGCGGGCGGGAGACCCAGTACTTC
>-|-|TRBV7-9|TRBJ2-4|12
CASSVTRDIQYF
TGTGCCAGCAGCGTCACTCGGGACATTCAGTACTTC
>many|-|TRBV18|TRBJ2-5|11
CASSPMETQYF
TGTGCCAGCTCACCAATGGAGACCCAGTACTTC
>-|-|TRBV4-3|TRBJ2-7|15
CASSQDELASYEQYF
TGCGCCAGCAGCCAAGATGAATTAGCCTCCTACGAGCAGTACTTC
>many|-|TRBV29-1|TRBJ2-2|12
CSARGNTGELFF
TGCAGCGCGAGAGGGAACACCGGGGAGCTGTTTTTT
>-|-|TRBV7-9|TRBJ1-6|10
CASSDATLHF
TGTGCCAGCAGCGATGCCACCCTCCACTTT
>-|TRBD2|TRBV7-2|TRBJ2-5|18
CASSSPGLAGGPQETQYF
TGTGCCAGCAGCTCTCCGGGACTAGCGGGAGGTCCTCAAGAGACCCAGTACTTC
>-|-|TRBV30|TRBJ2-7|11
CAWSVRVIRYF
TGTGCCTGGAGTGTACGAGTCATCCGGTACTTC
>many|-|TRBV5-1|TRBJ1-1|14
CASSLRTANTEAFF
TGTGCCAGCAGTTTGCGGACAGCGAACACTGAAGCTTTCTTT
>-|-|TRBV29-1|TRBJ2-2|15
CSVRAGDRNTGELFF
TGCAGCGTCCGGGCCGGAGACAGAAACACCGGGGAGCTGTTTTTT
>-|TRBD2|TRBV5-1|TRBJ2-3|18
CASSLATSGSARTDTQYF
TGCGCCAGCAGCTTGGCTACTAGCGGGAGTGCCCGCACAGATACGCAGTATTTT
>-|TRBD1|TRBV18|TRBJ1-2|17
CASSAVAGTGMEDGYTF
TGTGCCAGCTCGGCCGTCGCCGGGACAGGGATGGAGGATGGCTACACCTTC
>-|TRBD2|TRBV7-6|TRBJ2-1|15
CASSYPGLAGGGQFF
TGTGCCAGCAGCTACCCGGGACTAGCGGGGGGCGGGCAGTTCTTC
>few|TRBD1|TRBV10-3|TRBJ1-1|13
CAIRDREGTEAFF
TGTGCCATCAGGGACAGGGAGGGGACTGAAGCTTTCTTT
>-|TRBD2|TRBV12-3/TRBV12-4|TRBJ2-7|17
CASSSSSGMYRSYEQYF
TGTGCCAGCAGTTCGAGTAGCGGGATGTATAGGTCCTACGAGCAGTACTTC
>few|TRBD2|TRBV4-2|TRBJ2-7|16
CASSQDLASGSYEQYF
TGTGCCAGCAGCCAAGATTTGGCTAGCGGGAGCTACGAGCAGTACTTC
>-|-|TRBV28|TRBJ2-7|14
CASVAGTPSYEQYF
TGTGCCAGCGTAGCCGGGACACCGTCCTACGAGCAGTACTTC
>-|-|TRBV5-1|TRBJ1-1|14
CASSPPLGPTEAFF
TGCGCCAGCAGCCCGCCTTTAGGGCCCACTGAAGCTTTCTTT
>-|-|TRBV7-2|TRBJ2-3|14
CASSLRRATDTQYF
TGTGCCAGCAGCCTCAGGAGGGCCACAGATACGCAGTATTTT
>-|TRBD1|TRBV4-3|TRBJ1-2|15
CASSQGRKQGEGYTF
TGCGCCAGCAGCCAAGGTCGGAAACAGGGGGAAGGCTACACCTTC
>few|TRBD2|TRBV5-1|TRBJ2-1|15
CASSITSGSGNEQFF
TGCGCCAGCAGCATAACTAGCGGGAGCGGGAATGAGCAGTTCTTC
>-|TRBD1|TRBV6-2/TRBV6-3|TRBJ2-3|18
CASSQSYRDRVPTDTQYF
TGTGCCAGCAGTCAATCCTACCGGGACAGGGTCCCCACAGATACGCAGTATTTT
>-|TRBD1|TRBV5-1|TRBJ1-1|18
CASSPGIGIQGADTEAFF
TGCGCCAGCAGCCCCGGAATTGGAATACAGGGGGCGGACACTGAAGCTTTCTTT
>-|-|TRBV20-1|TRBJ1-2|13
CSARDATAYGYTF
TGCAGTGCTAGAGATGCGACGGCCTATGGCTACACCTTC
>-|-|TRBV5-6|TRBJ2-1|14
CASSLRGAYNEQFF
TGTGCCAGCAGCTTAAGGGGCGCTTACAATGAGCAGTTCTTC
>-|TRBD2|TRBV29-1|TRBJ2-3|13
CSAGLAGGIPQYF
TGCAGCGCAGGACTAGCGGGGGGGATCCCGCAGTATTTT
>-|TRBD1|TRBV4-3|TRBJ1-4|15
CASRLTGGYNEKLFF
TGCGCCAGCAGGCTGACAGGGGGCTATAATGAAAAACTGTTTTTT
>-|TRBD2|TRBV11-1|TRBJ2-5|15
CASRPGLAGVETQYF
TGTGCCAGCAGACCCGGACTAGCGGGTGTCGAGACCCAGTACTTC
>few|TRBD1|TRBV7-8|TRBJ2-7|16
CASSFLPPGQGTEQYF
TGTGCCAGCAGCTTCCTACCTCCGGGACAGGGAACCGAGCAGTACTTC